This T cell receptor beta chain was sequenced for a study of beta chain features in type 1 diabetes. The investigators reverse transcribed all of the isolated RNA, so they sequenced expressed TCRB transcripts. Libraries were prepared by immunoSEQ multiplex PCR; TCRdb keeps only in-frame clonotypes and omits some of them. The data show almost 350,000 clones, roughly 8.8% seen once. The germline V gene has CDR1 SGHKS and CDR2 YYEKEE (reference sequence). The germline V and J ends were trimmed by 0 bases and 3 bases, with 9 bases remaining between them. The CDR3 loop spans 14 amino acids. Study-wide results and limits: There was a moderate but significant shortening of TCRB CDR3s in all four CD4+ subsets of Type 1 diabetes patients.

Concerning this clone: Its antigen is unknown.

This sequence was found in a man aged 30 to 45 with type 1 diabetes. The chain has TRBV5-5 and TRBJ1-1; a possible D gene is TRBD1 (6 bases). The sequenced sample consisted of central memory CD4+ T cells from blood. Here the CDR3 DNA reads TGTGCCAGCAGCTTGGGACAGGTGGACACTGAAGCTTTCTTT. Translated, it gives CASSLGQVDTEAFF.